The 18 T cell receptor beta chains presented below share a single source sample, sequenced in a study of blood T cells in healthy people across ages. Next came a second PCR, run for about 7 to 12 cycles, which used a sample-barcoded 5' primer along with a J-beta primer mix. TCRdb processed the 5' RACE reads anew with MiXCR; each CDR3 protein has one entry. The repertoire holds 550,000 to 600,000 distinct CDR3 sequences, with around 48% as singletons. The sample comprised blood. The source is a man older than 75 in good health.

Points on this clonotype: Because the CDR3's place on the DNA is in doubt, the DNA is left out and the CDR3 is given as listed by TCRdb. The rearrangement links TRBV5-1 to TRBJ2-4; the table's TRBD1 call for D was not verified on the DNA. From germline, CDR1 is SGHRS and CDR2 YFSETQ. From its first to its last residue, the CDR3 has 24 amino acids. The CDR3 spells CASSSRGQNTEAFFGQGTTNIQYF.

The chain is built from TRBV7-2 and TRBJ2-1, with D uncertain. Germline CDR1 SGHTA, CDR2 FQGNSA. This CDR3 region has 12 residues. The ends were cut back, 2 bases at V and 9 bases at J, with 8 bases in the middle. The CDR3 sequence is CTSSLNSAEQFF. The CDR3 DNA reads TGTACCAGCAGCTTAAACTCCGCTGAGCAGTTCTTC. The full variable domain, in which reference TRBV7-2 and TRBJ2-1 provide the parts outside the CDR3, is GAGVSQSPSNKVTEKGKDVELRCDPISGHTALYWYRQSLGQGLEFLIYFQGNSAPDKSGLPSDRFSAERTGGSVSTLTIQRTQQEDSAVYLCTSSLNSAEQFFGPGTRLTVL.

V gene TRBV7-9 combines with J gene TRBJ2-5; unclear D gene. CDR1 SEHNR and CDR2 FQNEAQ come from the germline V gene (reference sequence). The CDR3 is made up of 14 amino acids. With 0 bases removed from V and 4 bases from J, the gap between germline ends came to 9 bases. CDR3 sequence (DNA): TGTGCCAGCAGCTTAGCGGCTACACGAGAGACCCAGTACTTC. Residues: CASSLAATRETQYF.

This clonotype was detected only a few times. The V call is TRBV29-1, the J call TRBJ2-5, with D perhaps matching TRBD1 or TRBD2 (5 bases each). This CDR3 contains 13 residues. CDR1 SQVTM and CDR2 ANQGSEA come from the germline V gene. Between the trimmed V and J ends, which lost 3 bases and 7 bases, there was a span of 15 bases. Here the CDR3 reads CSVEGEGLRTQYF. In nucleotides, the CDR3 is TGCAGCGTTGAGGGGGAAGGACTGAGGACCCAGTACTTC. Complete variable domain (other parts from reference TRBV29-1 and TRBJ2-5): SAVISQKPSRDICQRGTSLTIQCQVDSQVTMMFWYRQQPGQSLTLIATANQGSEATYESGFVIDKFPISRPNLTFSTLTVSNMSPEDSSIYLCSVEGEGLRTQYFGPGTRLLVL.

As to this clonotype: This could be a read error, since a much larger clone is one nucleotide away. The chain combines TRBV6-6 with TRBJ1-5; D unclear. Trimming cost V 2 bases and J 3 bases, with 11 bases left between them. Germline CDR1 is MNHNY and CDR2 is SVGAGI (reference sequence). This CDR3 has 15 residues. The DNA for the CDR3 is TGTGCCAGCAGTTACGCAACAGAAAACAATCAGCCCCAGCATTTT. It codes for CASSYATENNQPQHF.

This clonotype was seen a handful of times. The rearrangement joins TRBV10-3 to TRBJ1-2; D unresolved. Trimming took off 7 bases at V and 0 bases at J, with 21 bases between the two ends. The CDR3 length is 17 residues. Per the germline V gene, CDR1 is ENHRY and CDR2 is SYGVKD. Written as DNA, the CDR3 is TGTGCCATCACTCCGGGATGGGGTCGCTCGACTAACTATGGCTACACCTTC. Protein product: CAITPGWGRSTNYGYTF.

The V gene is TRBV20-1, the J gene TRBJ1-5; D gene uncertain. The CDR3 is 13 residues long. V was clipped by 6 bases and J by 5 bases, with 14 bases between them. Germline CDR1 DFQATT, CDR2 SNEGSKA (reference sequence). The CDR3, as DNA: TGCAGTGCAGTTGTTTCAGATGATCAGCCCCAGCATTTT. Translated: CSAVVSDDQPQHF.

The sample holds a few counts of this clonotype. The gene calls are TRBV5-1 and TRBJ2-3, with a possible D match to TRBD1 (7 bases). V was cut by 5 bases and J by 0 bases, with 10 bases left in between. Germline V CDR1 and CDR2: SGHRS, YFSETQ. This CDR3 comprises 14 residues. The CDR3 DNA follows: TGCGCCAGCAGACAGGGGACTAGCACAGATACGCAGTATTTT. This translates into CASRQGTSTDTQYF.

This clonotype has a count of ten or more. This sequence joins TRBV6-5 and TRBJ2-3, with D possibly called TRBD1 or TRBD2 (6 bases each). The CDR3 is 15 residues long. Germline CDR1 reads MNHEY; CDR2 reads SVGAGI. The V end lost 3 bases, the J end lost 4 bases, and 14 bases lay between the germline ends. CDR3 loop: CASSYFGGASDTQYF. The CDR3 region has the DNA TGTGCCAGCAGTTATTTCGGGGGCGCGTCAGATACGCAGTATTTT.

The rearrangement joins TRBV6-2 or TRBV6-3 to TRBJ2-7; D perhaps matches TRBD1 (6 bases). V was trimmed by 5 bases and J by 4 bases, leaving 15 bases between them. In germline, CDR1 is MNHEY, CDR2 SVGEGT. The CDR3 has 14 residues. The CDR3 sequence is CASSRPGTRYEQYF. CDR3 in DNA: TGTGCCAGCAGTCGTCCCGGGACACGATACGAGCAGTACTTC.

The gene calls are TRBV28 and TRBJ2-7; tentatively, D is TRBD2 (6 bases). Germline V lookup: CDR1 MDHEN, CDR2 SYDVKM. This CDR3 contains 14 residues. The V and J ends lost 6 bases and 0 bases respectively, with 12 bases between them. The CDR3 reads CASSGAGASYEQYF. The CDR3 DNA reads TGTGCCAGCAGCGGAGCGGGCGCCTCCTACGAGCAGTACTTC.

The genes are TRBV5-1 and TRBJ2-3; TRBD2 is a possible D gene (7 bases). The CDR3 loop spans 15 amino acids. V was clipped by 4 bases and J by 2 bases, with 14 bases between them. Germline V lookup: CDR1 SGHRS, CDR2 YFSETQ. Here the CDR3 reads CASSAFAGATDTQYF. CDR3 in DNA: TGCGCCAGCAGCGCCTTCGCGGGGGCCACAGATACGCAGTATTTT.

This chain joins TRBV4-1 and TRBJ1-6; 12 bases agree with TRBD1. This CDR3 has 15 amino acids. Trimming at V came to 3 bases and at J to 8 bases, leaving 2 bases not matched to a gene. Germline CDR1 and CDR2: MGHRA and YSYEKL. This CDR3 reads CASSQGQGAHSPLHF. DNA for the CDR3: TGCGCCAGCAGCCAGGGACAGGGGGCTCATTCACCCCTCCACTTT.

This clonotype was picked up one time. V is TRBV12-3 or TRBV12-4 and J is TRBJ2-4; D tentatively reads TRBD1 or TRBD2 (6 bases each). The J call may be mistaken, given a closer DNA end match to TRBJ2-7. The CDR3 is made up of 12 amino acids. The CDR3 loop reads CASKPGGHEQYF. Written as DNA, the CDR3 is TGTGCCAGCAAACCTGGGGGGCACGAGCAGTACTTC.

This rearrangement joins TRBV5-1 to TRBJ2-1, with unresolved D. CDR1 and CDR2 (germline): SGHRS, YFSETQ. V lost 0 bases to trimming and J lost 8 bases, with 15 bases between them. CDR3 length equals 15 residues. CDR3 sequence (DNA): TGCGCCAGCAGCTTGGGGCAGCGCAGCTCGTATGAGCAGTTCTTC. Translation gives CASSLGQRSSYEQFF.

This clonotype was counted between two and nine times. The chain carries TRBV4-3 and TRBJ2-7; D remains ambiguous. The CDR3 loop spans 14 amino acids. CDR1 and CDR2 (germline): LGHNA, YSLEER. Deletions cut 0 bases from V and 2 bases from J, with 8 bases between. The CDR3 DNA reads TGCGCCAGCAGCCAAGAGGCCGGAACCTACGAGCAGTACTTC. Translated: CASSQEAGTYEQYF.

This clonotype was seen a few times. The chain has TRBV6-6 and TRBJ2-5; 15 nucleotides agree with TRBD2. Per germline, CDR1 MNHNY and CDR2 SVGAGI (reference sequence). The CDR3 consists of 16 residues. Trimming took 0 bases from V and 5 from J; bases not matched to a gene: 1. DNA of the CDR3: TGTGCCAGCAGTTACTCCGGGACTAGCGGGAGGGAGACCCAGTACTTC. The encoded protein is CASSYSGTSGRETQYF.

About this clonotype itself: A read error may account for a junction end that differs from germline. The V and J genes are TRBV20-1 and TRBJ1-2; 7 nucleotides align to TRBD1. The germline V gene has CDR1 DFQATT and CDR2 SNEGSKA (reference sequence). The CDR3 has 12 amino acids. The DNA of the CDR3 is TGCAGGGCTAGAGTTGGCAGGGGGGGCTACACCTTC. Its protein is CRARVGRGGYTF.